This T cell receptor (beta chain) was found in a study of breast tumors, draining lymph nodes, adjacent tissues. Study-wide results and limits: Tumor repertoires ranked between lymph nodes and nontumor tissue in diversity, with V and J gene preferences. Data fit most tumor T cells coming from lymph node, expanding in tumor. Luminal-like breast cancer showed significantly higher tumor–nontumor repertoire similarity than basal-like.

TCRdb reprocessed the multiplex PCR reads via MiXCR and lists one record per CDR3 protein. The table lists tens of thousands of distinct CDR3 sequences, 57% of them singletons. This clonotype was found many times. The antigen is undetermined. The sequence was collected from a female donor with breast cancer. Some clones in this sample may be carry-over from other donors' samples. Source material: breast tumor tissue.

The CDR3 region has the DNA TGTGCCAGCGGCGATCCTCTGGGCTACACCTTC. Translated, it gives CASGDPLGYTF. The chain links TRBV14 to TRBJ1-2; no definite D call. Germline loops: CDR1 SGHDN, CDR2 FVKESK. This CDR3 is 11 amino acids long. V was trimmed by 8 bases and J by 8 bases, leaving 12 bases between them.